A single sample is the source of the 30 T cell receptor beta chains below, sequenced in a study of T cells after yellow fever vaccination. Using its own MiXCR run on the 5' RACE reads, TCRdb lists one record per CDR3 protein. In the table there are approximately 70,000 distinct CDR3 sequences, approximately 7% of which are singletons. The starting material was CD8+ T cells sorted from PBMCs, obtained about 49 days after the first yellow fever vaccination. These receptors all stem from a man between 18 and 29 years old who received the YFV17D yellow fever vaccine.

The chain couples TRBV5-1 to TRBJ2-7, with TRBD2 as a possible D gene (5 bases). The CDR3 is 15 residues long. The germline V and J ends were trimmed by 5 bases and 0 bases, with 15 bases remaining between them. Germline V gene sequence: CDR1 SGHRS, CDR2 YFSETQ. In DNA form, the CDR3 reads TGCGCCAGCAGTCAAGAGGGCCTTAGCTCCTACGAGCAGTACTTC. Its translation is CASSQEGLSSYEQYF.

This clonotype was seen a few times. Here the CDR3 reads CATSRTPVGEQYV. CDR3 coding DNA: TGTGCCACCAGCAGGACTCCGGTTGGCGAGCAGTACGTC. The chain joins TRBV15 to TRBJ2-7; D unclear. This CDR3 has 13 residues. V was cut by 3 bases and J by 6 bases, with 12 bases left in between. Germline V gene lookup returns CDR1 LNHNV and CDR2 YYDKDF (reference sequence).

This clonotype has at least ten counts. The chain is built from TRBV7-2 and TRBJ2-7, with TRBD1 matching over 8 bases. Germline assignment: CDR1 SGHTA and CDR2 FQGNSA. V dropped 3 bases and J dropped 4; count of bases not matched to a gene: 11. This CDR3 is 16 amino acids long. The CDR3 spells CASSLARGQVVYEQYF. The CDR3 DNA reads as TGTGCCAGCAGCTTGGCCCGGGGACAGGTGGTGTACGAGCAGTACTTC.

This clonotype came up many times. V gene TRBV5-1 combines with J gene TRBJ2-7, with a weak D call TRBD2 (5 bases). Trimming took off 0 bases at V and 2 bases at J, with 9 bases between the two ends. CDR1 and CDR2 (germline): SGHRS, YFSETQ. CDR3 length: 14 residues. The CDR3 region has the DNA TGCGCCAGCAGCTTGGGGGAGAGACCCTACGAGCAGTACTTC. Its protein is CASSLGERPYEQYF.

At least ten counts were recorded for this clonotype. V is TRBV12-3 or TRBV12-4 and J is TRBJ2-3, with TRBD2 matching 9 bases. Germline trimming cut 10 bases from V and 4 bases from J; bases unmatched to any gene: 6. This CDR3 has 13 amino acids. CDR3 coding DNA: TGTGCCATCGCGGGGGGGCATCCAGATACGCAGTATTTT. Encoded protein: CAIAGGHPDTQYF.

This clonotype was seen repeatedly, ten times or more. The chain is built from TRBV7-3 and TRBJ2-2; 7 nucleotides agree with TRBD1. The CDR3 covers 17 residues. The V gene end was trimmed by 2 bases and the J gene end by 4 bases; junction bases not matched to a gene: 10. From germline, CDR1 is SGHTA and CDR2 FQGTGA. CDR3 residues: CASSLWRWTGGTGELFF. Here the CDR3 DNA reads TGTGCCAGCAGCTTATGGAGATGGACAGGCGGCACCGGGGAGCTGTTTTTT.

This clonotype occurred many times. The chain links TRBV20-1 to TRBJ1-5, with 7 nucleotides matching TRBD1. With V trimmed by 3 bases and J by 9 bases, 11 bases remained unmatched. Germline CDR1 reads DFQATT; CDR2 reads SNEGSKA (reference sequence). The CDR3 runs 14 residues. In DNA form, the CDR3 reads TGCAGTGCTAGCCGCACGACAGGGAGTGGGCCCCAGCATTTT. It translates to CSASRTTGSGPQHF.

This clonotype came up many times. The J gene is TRBJ2-2, the V gene TRBV6-5, with D tentatively TRBD1 or TRBD2 (5 bases each). From germline, CDR1 is MNHEY and CDR2 SVGAGI. The CDR3 extends over 11 amino acids. V lost 4 bases and J 8 bases, leaving 5 bases between the germline ends. CDR3 protein: CASSWGGELFF. Written as DNA, the CDR3 is TGTGCCAGCAGTTGGGGGGGGGAGCTGTTTTTT.

This clonotype was seen at least ten times. This sequence joins TRBV6-1 and TRBJ2-7; D unclear. The CDR3 spans 15 residues. Germline CDR1 and CDR2: MNHNS and SASEGT. With 5 bases removed from V and 1 base from J, the gap between germline ends came to 15 bases. Written as DNA, the CDR3 is TGTGCCAGCAGTAGAATGGTGGACCGTTCCTACGAGCAGTACTTC. Translated: CASSRMVDRSYEQYF.

This clonotype was counted between two and nine times. The chain recombines TRBV4-1 with TRBJ2-1; D is ambiguous. Germline CDR1 and CDR2: MGHRA and YSYEKL. V was clipped by 0 bases and J by 9 bases, with 6 bases between them. There are 12 residues in the CDR3. For the CDR3, the DNA is TGCGCCAGCAGCCAAGATCAAGGTGAGCAGTTCTTC. This gives the protein CASSQDQGEQFF.

This clonotype has ten or more counts. This chain uses TRBV9 with TRBJ2-3; 10 bases agree with TRBD1. The CDR3 covers 15 residues. Losses at the gene ends were 3 bases for V and 1 base for J; bases not matched to a gene: 2. Germline V gene lookup returns CDR1 SGDLS and CDR2 YYNGEE. This chain's CDR3 is CASSEGTGGTDTQYF. As DNA, the CDR3 is TGTGCCAGCAGCGAAGGGACAGGGGGCACAGATACGCAGTATTTT.

The genes are TRBV20-1 and TRBJ2-7; possible D gene TRBD1, 5 bases. V was shortened by 2 bases and J by 3 bases, with 8 bases between the two germline ends. The CDR3 spans 12 residues. CDR1 is DFQATT and CDR2 is SNEGSKA in the germline V gene (reference sequence). The CDR3 region is CSARYQGYEQYF. CDR3 in DNA: TGCAGTGCTAGATACCAGGGCTACGAGCAGTACTTC.

Ten or more counts support this clonotype. The gene calls are TRBV24-1 and TRBJ2-5; D gene uncertain. This CDR3 is 16 amino acids long. Per germline, CDR1 KGHDR and CDR2 SFDVKD. Trimming shortened V by 4 bases and J by 1 base, and 15 bases separated the two germline ends. CDR3 in DNA: TGTGCCACCAGTGAGGCGACACCGAGTCTCCAAGAGACCCAGTACTTC. This gives the protein CATSEATPSLQETQYF.

Of note for this clonotype: With a much larger clone just one base away, this may be a read error. V is TRBV7-9 and J is TRBJ1-2; D not certain. Trimming stripped 0 bases from V and 1 base from J, with 6 bases between. Germline V lookup: CDR1 SEHNR, CDR2 FQNEAQ (reference sequence). The CDR3 loop spans 14 amino acids. The CDR3 loop reads CASSLAAVNYGYTF. The CDR3 DNA reads TGTGCCAGCAGCTTAGCGGCAGTTAACTATGGCTACACCTTC.

In its sample, this clonotype was seen many times. The chain couples TRBV13 to TRBJ2-5; D gene unclear. The CDR3 has 14 amino acids. CDR1 and CDR2 (germline): PRHDT, FYEKMQ (reference sequence). Trimming took 5 bases from V and 0 from J, leaving 10 bases between them. The CDR3 loop is CASSPSVNQETQYF. The CDR3 coding sequence is TGTGCCAGCAGCCCCTCTGTTAACCAAGAGACCCAGTACTTC.

This clonotype was found many times. This sequence joins TRBV5-1 and TRBJ2-1; D remains unclear. Trimming removed 0 bases at V and 0 bases at J, with 7 bases between. Germline lookup yields CDR1 SGHRS and CDR2 YFSETQ. The CDR3 length is 15 residues. The CDR3 loop reads CASSLVGSSYNEQFF. The CDR3 DNA sequence: TGCGCCAGCAGCTTGGTCGGAAGCTCCTACAATGAGCAGTTCTTC. The full variable domain, its missing parts supplied by reference TRBV5-1 and TRBJ2-1, is KAGVTQTPRYLIKTRGQQVTLSCSPISGHRSVSWYQQTPGQGLQFLFEYFSETQRNKGNFPGRFSGRQFSNSRSEMNVSTLELGDSALYLCASSLVGSSYNEQFFGPGTRLTVL.

This clonotype was counted many times. This sequence joins TRBV7-9 and TRBJ2-5; 11 nucleotides align to TRBD2. V lost 5 bases, J lost 4 bases, and 9 bases stayed unmatched. Germline CDR1 and CDR2: SEHNR and FQNEAQ (reference sequence). This CDR3 comprises 16 residues. CDR3: CASSLPSGGIRETQYF. The CDR3 nucleotides are TGTGCCAGCAGCCTTCCTAGCGGGGGGATAAGAGAGACCCAGTACTTC.

This sequence joins TRBV12-3 or TRBV12-4 and TRBJ2-5, with D possibly being TRBD2 (7 bases). CDR3 size: 16 residues. V dropped 1 base and J dropped 5 bases, with 17 bases sitting between them. CDR3 DNA: TGTGCCAGCAGTTTAGAGGGGCGGGGGCCCCGGGAGACCCAGTACTTC. Residues: CASSLEGRGPRETQYF.

This clonotype was detected ten times or more. The rearrangement joins TRBV2 to TRBJ1-1; 9 nucleotides match TRBD1. The CDR3 has 16 amino acids. V lost 5 bases, J lost 2 bases, and 9 bases stayed unmatched. CDR1 and CDR2 from the germline V gene are SNHLY and FYNNEI. The CDR3 coding sequence is TGTGCCAGCAGTCCGCGCGGGGGACAGGGTAACACTGAAGCTTTCTTT. Encoded protein: CASSPRGGQGNTEAFF.

The chain carries TRBV27 and TRBJ2-3, with 7 bases identical to TRBD1. Per germline, CDR1 MNHEY and CDR2 SMNVEV (reference sequence). Unmatched junction bases numbered 4, after V lost 4 bases and J lost 0 bases. This CDR3 comprises 15 residues. CDR3 protein: CASSSGTASTDTQYF. CDR3 nucleotide sequence: TGTGCCAGCAGTTCGGGGACAGCTAGCACAGATACGCAGTATTTT.

Ten or more counts support this clonotype. The chain uses TRBV6-5 and TRBJ1-1, with a tentative D call TRBD1 (5 bases). The CDR3 runs 15 residues. The V end was cut by 5 bases, the J end by 0 bases, with 13 bases between. CDR1 is MNHEY, CDR2 SVGAGI, per germline. The CDR3 sequence: CASSSQQAMNTEAFF. CDR3 DNA: TGTGCCAGCAGTAGCCAACAGGCAATGAACACTGAAGCTTTCTTT.

The chain has TRBV10-2 and TRBJ2-1; D unclear. V lost 0 bases, J lost 5 bases, and 14 bases lay in between. From germline, CDR1 is WSHSY and CDR2 SAAADI. This CDR3 is 16 amino acids long. The CDR3 coding sequence is TGCGCCAGCAGTGAGTCGGGCAGCCCCCCAAACAATGAGCAGTTCTTC. This translates into CASSESGSPPNNEQFF.

The chain couples TRBV6-1 to TRBJ1-1; TRBD1 is a possible D gene (5 bases). The germline V gene encodes CDR1 MNHNS and CDR2 SASEGT. The CDR3 extends over 14 amino acids. The V gene lost 4 bases and the J gene lost 5 bases, with 14 bases spanning the gap. The CDR3 DNA is TGTGCCAGCAGTGCTAAGGGGTCAGGGACTGAAGCTTTCTTT. Translated: CASSAKGSGTEAFF.

This clonotype was observed a few times. The chain links TRBV9 to TRBJ1-2, with 11 positions matching TRBD1. CDR1 is SGDLS, CDR2 YYNGEE, per germline. After removal of 4 bases from V and 6 bases from J, the junction contained 8 bases not matched to a gene. This CDR3 is 15 amino acids long. The CDR3 spells CASSSSGTGGDGYTF. The CDR3 DNA sequence: TGTGCCAGCAGCTCATCCGGGACAGGGGGTGATGGCTACACCTTC.

There are many counts of this clonotype. The V gene is TRBV4-1, the J gene TRBJ1-5; a possible D gene is TRBD1 (5 bases). The CDR3 totals 17 residues. Germline CDR1 reads MGHRA; CDR2 reads YSYEKL. Between the trimmed V and J ends, which lost 0 bases and 3 bases, there was a span of 15 bases. The CDR3 sequence is CASSQEEWGLPNQPQHF. The DNA for the CDR3 is TGCGCCAGCAGCCAAGAGGAATGGGGACTTCCCAATCAGCCCCAGCATTTT.

This clonotype was observed a handful of times. V gene TRBV5-6 combines with J gene TRBJ2-7; D is perhaps TRBD2 (5 bases). V lost 2 bases and J 3 bases, leaving 12 bases between the germline ends. Per germline, CDR1 SGHDT and CDR2 YYEEEE. CDR3 length: 14 residues. In DNA, the CDR3 is TGTGCCAGCAGCTTAGCGGCGTACTTCTACGAGCAGTACGTC. Translated, it gives CASSLAAYFYEQYV.

At least ten counts were recorded for this clonotype. The chain uses TRBV12-3 or TRBV12-4 and TRBJ1-4, with D unclear. Trimming cost V 6 bases and J 5 bases, with 13 bases left between them. This CDR3 spans 14 amino acids. The CDR3 protein is CASSPRPQNEKLFF. CDR3 in DNA: TGTGCCAGCAGCCCCCGACCTCAGAATGAAAAACTGTTTTTT.

This clonotype came up many times. The chain carries TRBV20-1 and TRBJ2-1, with TRBD1 matching 8 bases. The V segment lost 0 bases and the J segment 7 bases; nucleotides outside the gene matches: 8. The CDR3 is 15 amino acids. From germline, CDR1 is DFQATT and CDR2 SNEGSKA (reference sequence). The CDR3 sequence is CSARDNQGAWNEQFF. The CDR3, as DNA: TGCAGTGCTAGAGATAACCAGGGGGCATGGAATGAGCAGTTCTTC.

V and J are TRBV20-1 and TRBJ2-2; TRBD1 agrees at 7 bases. The germline gives CDR1 DFQATT, CDR2 SNEGSKA (reference sequence). V was clipped by 4 bases and J by 2 bases; unmatched bases: 7. The CDR3 has 15 residues. The CDR3 nucleotides are TGCAGTGCTAACCAAGGGGGCGGTAACACCGGGGAGCTGTTTTTT. The encoded protein is CSANQGGGNTGELFF.

This clonotype came up many times. The chain combines TRBV27 with TRBJ2-7, with 7 positions matching TRBD1. Germline CDR1 and CDR2: MNHEY and SMNVEV (reference sequence). The CDR3 consists of 13 residues. Trimming took 5 bases from V and 5 from J; bases not matched to a gene: 6. CDR3 protein: CASSLTGYHEQYF. DNA of the CDR3: TGTGCCAGCAGTCTGACAGGGTACCACGAGCAGTACTTC.